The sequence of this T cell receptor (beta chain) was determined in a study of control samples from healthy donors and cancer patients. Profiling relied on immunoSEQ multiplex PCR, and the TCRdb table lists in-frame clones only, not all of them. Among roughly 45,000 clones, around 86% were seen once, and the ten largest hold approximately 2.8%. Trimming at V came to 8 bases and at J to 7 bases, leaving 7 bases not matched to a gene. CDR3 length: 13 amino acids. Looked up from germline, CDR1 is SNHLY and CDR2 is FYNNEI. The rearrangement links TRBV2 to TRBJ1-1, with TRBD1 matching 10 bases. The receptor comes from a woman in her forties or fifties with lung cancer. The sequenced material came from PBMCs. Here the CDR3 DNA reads TGTGCCAGCCGACGGGACAGGGGATATGAAGCTTTCTTT. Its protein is CASRRDRGYEAFF.